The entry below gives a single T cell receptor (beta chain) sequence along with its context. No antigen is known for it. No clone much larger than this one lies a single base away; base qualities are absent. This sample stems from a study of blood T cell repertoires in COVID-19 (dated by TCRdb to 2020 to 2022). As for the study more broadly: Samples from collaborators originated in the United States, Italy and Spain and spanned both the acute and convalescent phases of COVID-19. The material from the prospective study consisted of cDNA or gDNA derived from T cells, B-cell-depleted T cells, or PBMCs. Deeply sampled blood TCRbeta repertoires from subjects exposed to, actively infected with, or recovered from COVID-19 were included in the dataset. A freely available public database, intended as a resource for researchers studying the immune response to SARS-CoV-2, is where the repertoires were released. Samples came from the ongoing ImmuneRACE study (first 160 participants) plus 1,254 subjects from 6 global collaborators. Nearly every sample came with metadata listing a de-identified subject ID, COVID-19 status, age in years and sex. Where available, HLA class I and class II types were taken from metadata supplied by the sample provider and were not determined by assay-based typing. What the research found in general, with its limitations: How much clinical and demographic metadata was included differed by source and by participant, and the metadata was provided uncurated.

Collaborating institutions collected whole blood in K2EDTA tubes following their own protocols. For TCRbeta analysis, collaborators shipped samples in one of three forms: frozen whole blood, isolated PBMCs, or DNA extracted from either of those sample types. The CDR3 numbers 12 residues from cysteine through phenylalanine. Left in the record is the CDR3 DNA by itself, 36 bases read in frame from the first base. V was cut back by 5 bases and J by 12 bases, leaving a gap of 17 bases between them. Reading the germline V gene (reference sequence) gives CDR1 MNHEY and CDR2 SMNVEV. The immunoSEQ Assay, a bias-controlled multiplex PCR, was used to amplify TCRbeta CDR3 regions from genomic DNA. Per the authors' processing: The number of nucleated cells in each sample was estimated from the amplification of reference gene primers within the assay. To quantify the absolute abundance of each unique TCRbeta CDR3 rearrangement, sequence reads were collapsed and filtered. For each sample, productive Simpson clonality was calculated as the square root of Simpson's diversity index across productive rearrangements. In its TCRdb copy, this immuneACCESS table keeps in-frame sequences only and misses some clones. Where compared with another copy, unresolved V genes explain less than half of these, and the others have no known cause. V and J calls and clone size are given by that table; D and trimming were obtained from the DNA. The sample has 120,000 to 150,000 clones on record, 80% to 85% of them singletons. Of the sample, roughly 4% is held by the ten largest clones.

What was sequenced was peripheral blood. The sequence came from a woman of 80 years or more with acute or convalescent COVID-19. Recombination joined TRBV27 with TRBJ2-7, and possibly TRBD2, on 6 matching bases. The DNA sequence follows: TGTGCCAGCAGTCGAATCCGGGGGAGTTTGTACTTC. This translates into CASSRIRGSLYF.